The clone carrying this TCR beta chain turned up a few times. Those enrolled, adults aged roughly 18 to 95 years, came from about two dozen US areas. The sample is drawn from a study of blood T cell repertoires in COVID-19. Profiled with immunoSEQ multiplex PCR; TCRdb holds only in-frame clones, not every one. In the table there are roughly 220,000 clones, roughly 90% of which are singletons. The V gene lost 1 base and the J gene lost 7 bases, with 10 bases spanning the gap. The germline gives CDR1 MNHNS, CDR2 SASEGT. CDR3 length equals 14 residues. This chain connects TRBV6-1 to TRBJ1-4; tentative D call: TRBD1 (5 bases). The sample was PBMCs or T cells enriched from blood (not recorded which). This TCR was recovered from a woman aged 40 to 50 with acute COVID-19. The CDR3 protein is CASSEVGGFEKLFF. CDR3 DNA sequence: TGTGCCAGCAGTGAAGTCGGGGGGTTTGAAAAACTGTTTTTT.